The clone carrying this TCR beta chain occurred a few times. Its antigen is not identified. These data come from a study of T cell repertoires in cytomegalovirus infection. Study details: In the study, CMV epitopes included recently identified HLA-C-restricted and well-studied HLA-B-restricted ones. Shared public TCR beta signatures pointed to both CMV infection and a matching HLA type. Whole-study findings and limits: Ex vivo responses were dominated by HLA-C-restricted CMV-specific TCR beta clonotypes. Identification of carriers of CMV plus the relevant HLA was performed using cumulative public TCR beta family frequency.

The CDR3 has 15 residues. With V trimmed by 2 bases and J by 5 bases, 9 bases remained unmatched. Germline V CDR1 and CDR2: DFQATT, SNEGSKA (reference sequence). One entry per CDR3 protein results from TCRdb running MiXCR on the reads. The profile covers about 83,000 distinct CDR3 sequences, with 29% appearing a single time and approximately 71% taken by the ten largest. This receptor was identified in a human donor in good health (CMV status not recorded). Some clones in this sample may be carry-over from other donors' samples. Sequencing used CD8+ T cells from cultured PBMCs, obtained from culture after CMV antigen stimulation. V is TRBV20-1 and J is TRBJ1-3; 7 bases match TRBD1. CDR3 bases: TGCAGTGCTAGAAATACGACAGGGTCTCGAAACACCATATATTTT. This encodes CSARNTTGSRNTIYF.